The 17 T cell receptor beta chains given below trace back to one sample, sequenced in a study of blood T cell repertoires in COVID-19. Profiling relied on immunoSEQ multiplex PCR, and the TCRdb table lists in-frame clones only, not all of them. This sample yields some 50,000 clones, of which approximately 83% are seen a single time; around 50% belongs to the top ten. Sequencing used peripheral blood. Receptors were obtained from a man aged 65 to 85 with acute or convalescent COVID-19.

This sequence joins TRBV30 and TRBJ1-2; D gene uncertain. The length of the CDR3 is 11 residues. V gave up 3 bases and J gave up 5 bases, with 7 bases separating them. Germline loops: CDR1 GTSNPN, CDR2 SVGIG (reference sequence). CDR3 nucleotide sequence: TGTGCCTGGAGCCTTGTTTATGGCTACACCTTC. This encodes CAWSLVYGYTF.

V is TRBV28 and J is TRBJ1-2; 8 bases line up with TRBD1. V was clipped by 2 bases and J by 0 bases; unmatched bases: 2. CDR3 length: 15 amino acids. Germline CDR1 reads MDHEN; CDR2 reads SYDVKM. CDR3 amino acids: CASSLTGGTNYGYTF. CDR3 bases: TGTGCCAGCAGTTTAACAGGGGGTACTAACTATGGCTACACCTTC.

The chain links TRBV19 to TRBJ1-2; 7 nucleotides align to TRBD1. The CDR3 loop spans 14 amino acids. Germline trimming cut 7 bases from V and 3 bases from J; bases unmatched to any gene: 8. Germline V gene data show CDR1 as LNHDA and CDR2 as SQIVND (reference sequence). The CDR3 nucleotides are TGTGCCAGTATTAGCGGGGACAGCTACTATGGCTACACCTTC. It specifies CASISGDSYYGYTF.

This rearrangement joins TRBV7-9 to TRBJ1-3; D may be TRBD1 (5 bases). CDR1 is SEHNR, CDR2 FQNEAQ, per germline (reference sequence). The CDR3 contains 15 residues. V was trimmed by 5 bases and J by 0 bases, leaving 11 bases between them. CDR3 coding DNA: TGTGCCAGCAGCCCGGGACTGTTCTCTGGAAACACCATATATTTT. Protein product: CASSPGLFSGNTIYF.

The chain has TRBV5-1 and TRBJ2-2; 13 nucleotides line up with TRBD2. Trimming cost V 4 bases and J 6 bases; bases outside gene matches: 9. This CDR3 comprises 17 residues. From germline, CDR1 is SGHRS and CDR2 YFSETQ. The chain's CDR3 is CASSLGLAGAIAGELFF. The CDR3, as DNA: TGCGCCAGCAGCCTTGGACTAGCGGGAGCCATCGCCGGGGAGCTGTTTTTT.

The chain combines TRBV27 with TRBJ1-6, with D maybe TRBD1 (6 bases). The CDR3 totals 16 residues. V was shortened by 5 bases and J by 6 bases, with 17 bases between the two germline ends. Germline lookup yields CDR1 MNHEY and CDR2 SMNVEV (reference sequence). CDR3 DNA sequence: TGTGCCAGCAGTACGAACAGGGAGTATATTAATTCACCCCTCCACTTT. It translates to CASSTNREYINSPLHF.

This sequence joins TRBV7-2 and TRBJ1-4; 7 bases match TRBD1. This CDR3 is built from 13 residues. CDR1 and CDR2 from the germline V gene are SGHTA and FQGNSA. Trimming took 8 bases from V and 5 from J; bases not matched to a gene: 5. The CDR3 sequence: CASATGRNEKLFF. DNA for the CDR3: TGTGCCAGCGCGACAGGGAGGAATGAAAAACTGTTTTTT.

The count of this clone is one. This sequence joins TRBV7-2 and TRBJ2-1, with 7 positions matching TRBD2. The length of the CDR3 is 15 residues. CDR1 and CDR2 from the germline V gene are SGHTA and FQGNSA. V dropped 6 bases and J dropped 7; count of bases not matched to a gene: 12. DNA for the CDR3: TGTGCCAGCAGGATCACGGGGGGTGGAAGGAATGAGCAGTTCTTC. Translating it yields CASRITGGGRNEQFF.

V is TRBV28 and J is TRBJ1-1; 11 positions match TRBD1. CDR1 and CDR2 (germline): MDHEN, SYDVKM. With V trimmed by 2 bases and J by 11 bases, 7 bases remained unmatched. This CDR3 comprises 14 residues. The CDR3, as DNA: TGTGCCAGCAGTTTACACGGACAGGGGGCTTCGGCTTTCTTT. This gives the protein CASSLHGQGASAFF.

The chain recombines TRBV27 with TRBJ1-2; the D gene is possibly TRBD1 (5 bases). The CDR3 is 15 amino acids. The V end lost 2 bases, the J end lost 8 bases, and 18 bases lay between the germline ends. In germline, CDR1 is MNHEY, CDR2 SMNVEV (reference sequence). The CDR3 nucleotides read TGTGCCAGCAGTTTAGTGTCGACAGCGGGTGAGGGCTACACCTTC. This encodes CASSLVSTAGEGYTF.

The CDR3 region is CASSYGGATTGELFF. The CDR3 DNA reads TGTGCCAGCAGTTACGGGGGGGCGACCACCGGGGAGCTGTTTTTT. The V call is TRBV6-5, the J call TRBJ2-2, with TRBD2 as a possible D gene (7 bases). Trimming pared 2 bases from V and 4 bases from J, leaving 11 bases between. CDR1 MNHEY and CDR2 SVGAGI come from the germline V gene. The CDR3 is made up of 15 amino acids.

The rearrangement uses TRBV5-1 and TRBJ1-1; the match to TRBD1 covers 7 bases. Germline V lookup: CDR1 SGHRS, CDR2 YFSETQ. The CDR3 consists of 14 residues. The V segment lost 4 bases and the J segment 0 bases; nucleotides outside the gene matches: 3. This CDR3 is CASSRGQMNTEAFF. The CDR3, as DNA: TGCGCCAGCAGCCGGGGACAGATGAACACTGAAGCTTTCTTT.

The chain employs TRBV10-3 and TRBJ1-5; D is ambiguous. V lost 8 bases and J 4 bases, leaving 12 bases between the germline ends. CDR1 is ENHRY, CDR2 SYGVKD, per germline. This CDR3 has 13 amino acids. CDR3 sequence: CAIRREPNQPQHF. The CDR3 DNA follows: TGTGCCATCCGCCGGGAGCCGAATCAGCCCCAGCATTTT.

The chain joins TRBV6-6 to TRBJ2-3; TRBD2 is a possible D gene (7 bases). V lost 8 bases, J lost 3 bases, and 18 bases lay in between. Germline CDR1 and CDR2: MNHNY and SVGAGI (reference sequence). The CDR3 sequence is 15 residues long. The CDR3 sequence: CASGGGWYGTDTQYF. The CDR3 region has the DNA TGTGCCAGCGGCGGGGGCTGGTATGGGACAGATACGCAGTATTTT.

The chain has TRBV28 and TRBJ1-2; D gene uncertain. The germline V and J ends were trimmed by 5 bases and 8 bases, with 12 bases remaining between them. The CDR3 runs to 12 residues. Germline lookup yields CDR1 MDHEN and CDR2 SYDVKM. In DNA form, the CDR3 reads TGTGCCAGCAGTACCAACGTGGGCGGCTACACCTTC. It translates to CASSTNVGGYTF.

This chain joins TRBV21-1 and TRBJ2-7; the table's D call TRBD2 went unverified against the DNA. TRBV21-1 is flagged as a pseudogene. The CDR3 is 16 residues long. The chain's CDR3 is CASSKLKLAGTYEQYF. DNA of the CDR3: TGTGCCAGCAGCAAACTTAAGCTAGCGGGAACCTACGAGCAGTACTTC.

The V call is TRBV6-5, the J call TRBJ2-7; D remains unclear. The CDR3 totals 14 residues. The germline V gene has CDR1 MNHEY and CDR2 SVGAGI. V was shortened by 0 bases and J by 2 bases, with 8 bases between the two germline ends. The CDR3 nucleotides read TGTGCCAGCAGTTACTCGGGCAGAACCTACGAGCAGTACTTC. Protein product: CASSYSGRTYEQYF.